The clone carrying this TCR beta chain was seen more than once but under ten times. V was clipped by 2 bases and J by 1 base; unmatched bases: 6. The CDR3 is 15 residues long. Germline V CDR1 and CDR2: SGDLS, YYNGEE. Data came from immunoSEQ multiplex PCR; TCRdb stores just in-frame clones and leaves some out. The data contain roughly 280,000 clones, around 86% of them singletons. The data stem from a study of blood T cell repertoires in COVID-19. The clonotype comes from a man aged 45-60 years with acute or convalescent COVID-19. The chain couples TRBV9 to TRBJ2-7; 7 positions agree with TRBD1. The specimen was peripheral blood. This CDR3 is CASSVAAGGSYEQYF. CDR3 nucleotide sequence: TGTGCCAGCAGCGTGGCAGCAGGGGGATCCTACGAGCAGTACTTC.